The 15 T cell receptor beta chains below all came from one sample that was sequenced in a study of cytomegalovirus exposure and HLA in healthy donors. The PCR used 60 Vbeta and 13 Jbeta primers. The assay was immunoSEQ multiplex PCR, and TCRdb's table has in-frame clones only and misses some. The listing contains 150,000 to 200,000 clones. Sequencing used PBMCs. These receptors all stem from a man aged 25-40 years in good health and CMV-seronegative.

This rearrangement joins TRBV25-1 to TRBJ2-5; perhaps TRBD1 as D (6 bases). This CDR3 region has 14 residues. Germline CDR1 reads MGHDK; CDR2 reads SYGVNS. The ends were cut back, 3 bases at V and 5 bases at J, with 13 bases in the middle. The DNA for the CDR3 is TGTGCCAGCAGTGATACCACAGGGCCTGAGACCCAGTACTTC. Translation gives CASSDTTGPETQYF. Variable domain in full (rest from reference TRBV25-1 and TRBJ2-5): EADIYQTPRYLVIGTGKKITLECSQTMGHDKMYWYQQDPGMELHLIHYSYGVNSTEKGDLSSESTVSRIRTEHFPLTLESARPSHTSQYLCASSDTTGPETQYFGPGTRLLVL.

The J gene is TRBJ2-7, the V gene TRBV5-4; TRBD2 matches at 9 bases. The CDR3 consists of 15 residues. CDR1 and CDR2 (germline): SGHNT, YYREEE (reference sequence). With 4 bases clipped from V and 2 bases from J, the junction kept 7 bases outside the gene matches. Written as DNA, the CDR3 is TGTGCCAGCAGCGTTAAGACTAGCGGCCCCTACGAGCAGTACTTC. It yields the protein CASSVKTSGPYEQYF. The full variable domain, rest sourced from reference TRBV5-4 and TRBJ2-7, is ETGVTQSPTHLIKTRGQQVTLRCSSQSGHNTVSWYQQALGQGPQFIFQYYREEENGRGNFPPRFSGLQFPNYSSELNVNALELDDSALYLCASSVKTSGPYEQYFGPGTRLTVT.

V and J are TRBV5-1 and TRBJ2-1, with 7 bases matching TRBD1. The CDR3 length is 16 residues. The germline V gene has CDR1 SGHRS and CDR2 YFSETQ. The junction had 11 bases not matched to a gene; V was cut back by 3 bases and J by 5 bases. The CDR3 DNA sequence: TGCGCCAGCAGCTACCTAACAGGGGCGAGCGACAATGAGCAGTTCTTC. As protein: CASSYLTGASDNEQFF.

The genes are TRBV15 and TRBJ2-1; D is ambiguous. The CDR3 spans 17 residues. Trimming removed 0 bases from V and 0 bases from J, with 12 bases in between. CDR1 is LNHNV and CDR2 is YYDKDF in the germline V gene (reference sequence). In DNA form, the CDR3 reads TGTGCCACCAGCAGAGATCAAATTTCGAGCTCCTACAATGAGCAGTTCTTC. It codes for CATSRDQISSSYNEQFF.

The chain recombines TRBV27 with TRBJ2-7; 9 positions match TRBD1. V lost 5 bases and J lost 2; bases outside the gene matches: 7. This CDR3 is 15 amino acids long. Germline-derived CDR1 and CDR2 are MNHEY and SMNVEV (reference sequence). In DNA, the CDR3 is TGTGCCAGCAGTCAGACACAGGGGGCTACCTACGAGCAGTACTTC. This codes for CASSQTQGATYEQYF.

This rearrangement joins TRBV13 to TRBJ2-2, with D perhaps matching TRBD1 (8 bases). The CDR3 is 16 residues long. V lost 2 bases to trimming and J lost 1 base, with 11 bases between them. In germline, CDR1 is PRHDT, CDR2 FYEKMQ (reference sequence). The CDR3 DNA follows: TGTGCCAGCAGCTTAACAGGGGGGGAGAACACCGGGGAGCTGTTTTTT. Protein: CASSLTGGENTGELFF.

The rearrangement links TRBV6-1 to TRBJ1-4, with TRBD1 matching 9 bases. This CDR3 region has 15 residues. CDR1 is MNHNS, CDR2 SASEGT, per germline. V shed 6 bases, J shed 5 bases, and the junction held 7 bases outside the gene matches. The CDR3 region is CASRGNRGLNEKLFF. For the CDR3, the DNA is TGTGCCAGCAGGGGCAACAGGGGGCTAAATGAAAAACTGTTTTTT.

The rearrangement joins TRBV5-4 to TRBJ2-5; the D gene is possibly TRBD2 (6 bases). The J call is doubtful: the DNA matches TRBJ2-7 better. Germline CDR1 SGHNT, CDR2 YYREEE (reference sequence). The CDR3 consists of 15 residues. The CDR3 reads CASSPGTSLAYEQYF. In DNA, the CDR3 is TGTGCCAGCAGCCCCGGGACTTCCCTCGCGTACGAGCAGTACTTC.

V gene TRBV5-1 combines with J gene TRBJ2-5; the D gene is possibly TRBD1 (6 bases). Germline lookup yields CDR1 SGHRS and CDR2 YFSETQ. The V end lost 0 bases, the J end lost 2 bases, and 11 bases lay between the germline ends. This CDR3 has 15 residues. The CDR3 here is CASSLATGPQETQYF. Written as DNA, the CDR3 is TGCGCCAGCAGCTTGGCTACAGGGCCTCAAGAGACCCAGTACTTC.

V and J are TRBV7-2 and TRBJ1-3, with D uncertain. The germline V and J ends were trimmed by 3 bases and 0 bases, with 12 bases remaining between them. This CDR3 is 16 amino acids long. Germline-derived CDR1 and CDR2 are SGHTA and FQGNSA. DNA of the CDR3: TGTGCCAGCAGCTTGCTTTTCGGGAACTCTGGAAACACCATATATTTT. It is translated as CASSLLFGNSGNTIYF.

The chain combines TRBV10-2 with TRBJ2-1, with 7 bases fitting TRBD2. The CDR3 loop spans 14 amino acids. Germline values: CDR1 WSHSY, CDR2 SAAADI. Unmatched junction bases numbered 12, after V lost 7 bases and J lost 9 bases. The CDR3: CASTTEGLSSEQFF. Written as DNA, the CDR3 is TGCGCCAGCACTACTGAGGGACTAAGCAGTGAGCAGTTCTTC.

The chain uses TRBV29-1 and TRBJ1-1, with 9 bases fitting TRBD1. CDR1 and CDR2 (germline): SQVTM, ANQGSEA. This CDR3 region has 14 residues. V dropped 7 bases and J dropped 2; count of bases not matched to a gene: 8. CDR3 loop: CSGYPGQGNTEAFF. The CDR3, as DNA: TGCAGCGGTTACCCGGGACAGGGAAACACTGAAGCTTTCTTT.

The chain uses TRBV29-1 and TRBJ1-1; 8 nucleotides match TRBD1. With 0 bases clipped from V and 4 bases from J, the junction kept 10 bases outside the gene matches. CDR3 length: 16 residues. Germline CDR1 and CDR2: SQVTM and ANQGSEA. The CDR3 bases are TGCAGCGTTGAAGATCTTGGCAGGGGGCGTCGCACTGAAGCTTTCTTT. Protein product: CSVEDLGRGRRTEAFF. The full variable domain, in which reference TRBV29-1 and TRBJ1-1 provide the parts outside the CDR3, is SAVISQKPSRDICQRGTSLTIQCQVDSQVTMMFWYRQQPGQSLTLIATANQGSEATYESGFVIDKFPISRPNLTFSTLTVSNMSPEDSSIYLCSVEDLGRGRRTEAFFGQGTRLTVV.

As DNA, the CDR3 is TGTGCCAGCAAGTTAACCGGGACTGCCGCTTCCTCTGGAAACACCATATATTTT. As protein: CASKLTGTAASSGNTIYF. The chain uses TRBV28 and TRBJ1-3; D perhaps matches TRBD1 (5 bases). V was clipped by 7 bases and J by 0 bases, with 22 bases between them. Germline CDR1 is MDHEN and CDR2 is SYDVKM. The CDR3 extends over 18 amino acids.

The chain is built from TRBV5-6 and TRBJ1-1; the match to TRBD1 covers 7 bases. Losses at the gene ends were 4 bases for V and 7 bases for J; bases not matched to a gene: 7. The CDR3 has 13 residues. Germline assignment: CDR1 SGHDT and CDR2 YYEEEE. CDR3 protein: CASSPGQRNEAFF. The CDR3 DNA sequence: TGTGCCAGCAGCCCGGGACAGAGAAATGAAGCTTTCTTT.